This TCR beta chain was retrieved from a study of control samples from healthy donors and cancer patients. Some clones are missing from TCRdb's copy, which holds only in-frame ones; the method was immunoSEQ multiplex PCR. Of around 150,000 clones listed, approximately 91% are singletons. There are 13 residues in the CDR3. Germline CDR1 is MNHEY and CDR2 is SVGAGI. Between the trimmed V and J ends, which lost 0 bases and 5 bases, there was a span of 7 bases. The sample was blood. The source of this sequence is a man aged 25 to 40 in good health. This rearrangement joins TRBV6-5 to TRBJ2-5; D is uncertain. The CDR3 sequence is CASSYSRSETQYF. The CDR3 DNA follows: TGTGCCAGCAGTTACTCAAGATCGGAGACCCAGTACTTC.